This T cell receptor beta chain was documented in a study of T cells in Graves' hyperthyroidism and ophthalmopathy. Study-wide findings and caveats: Among clonotypes expanded in thyroid above 0.001, most were also found in blood.

As regards this clonotype: Its antigen is still unknown.

This CDR3 has 14 residues. CDR1 is DFQATT and CDR2 is SNEGSKA in the germline V gene (reference sequence). V gave up 1 base and J gave up 7 bases; unmatched junction bases: 8. PBMCs were collected from an approximately 10 ml volume of fresh peripheral blood. The source material, RNA transcripts, was used to amplify TCR beta CDR3 regions. Using the HTBI primer set, a first-round RT-PCR was run on the TCR CDR3. TCRdb recomputed calls from the multiplex PCR reads with MiXCR, one row per CDR3 protein. This table holds some 740,000 distinct CDR3 sequences, approximately 15% found once. The sample comprised blood. This clonotype was sampled from a woman under 30 with Graves' hyperthyroidism. J is TRBJ1-2 and V is TRBV20-1, with 8 bases aligning to TRBD1. CDR3 amino acids: CSARVPQGAPGYTF. DNA of the CDR3: TGCAGTGCTAGAGTCCCCCAGGGGGCGCCTGGCTACACCTTC.